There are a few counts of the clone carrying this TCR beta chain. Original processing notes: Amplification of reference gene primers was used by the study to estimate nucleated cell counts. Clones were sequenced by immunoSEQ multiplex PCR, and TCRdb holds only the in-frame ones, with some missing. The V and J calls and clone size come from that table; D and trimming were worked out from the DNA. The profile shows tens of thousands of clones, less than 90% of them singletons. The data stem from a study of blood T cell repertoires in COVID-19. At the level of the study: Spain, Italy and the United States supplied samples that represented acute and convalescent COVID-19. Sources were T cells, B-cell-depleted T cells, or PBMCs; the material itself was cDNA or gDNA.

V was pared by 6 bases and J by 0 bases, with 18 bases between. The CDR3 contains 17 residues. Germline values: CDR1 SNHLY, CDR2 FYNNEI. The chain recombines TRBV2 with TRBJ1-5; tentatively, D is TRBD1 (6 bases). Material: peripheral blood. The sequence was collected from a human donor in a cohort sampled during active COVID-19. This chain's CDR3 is CASRGQRSPYSNQPQHF. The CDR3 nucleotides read TGTGCCAGCAGAGGACAGAGATCACCCTATAGCAATCAGCCCCAGCATTTT.